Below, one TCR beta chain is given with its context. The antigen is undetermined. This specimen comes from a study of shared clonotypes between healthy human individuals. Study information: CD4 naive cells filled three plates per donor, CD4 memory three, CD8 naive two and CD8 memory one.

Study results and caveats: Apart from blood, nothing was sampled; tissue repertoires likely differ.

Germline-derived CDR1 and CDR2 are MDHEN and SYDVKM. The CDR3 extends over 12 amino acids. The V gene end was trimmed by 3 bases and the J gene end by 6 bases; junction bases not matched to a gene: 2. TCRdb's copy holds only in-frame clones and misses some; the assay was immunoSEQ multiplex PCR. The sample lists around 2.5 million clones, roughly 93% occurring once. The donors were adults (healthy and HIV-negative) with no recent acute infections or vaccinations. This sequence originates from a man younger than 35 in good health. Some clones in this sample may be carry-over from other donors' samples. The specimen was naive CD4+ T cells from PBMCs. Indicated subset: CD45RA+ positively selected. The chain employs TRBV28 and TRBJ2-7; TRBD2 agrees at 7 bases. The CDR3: CASSFAGVEQYF. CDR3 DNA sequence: TGTGCCAGCAGTTTTGCGGGGGTCGAGCAGTACTTC.